This TCR beta chain originates from a study of neurological immune-mediated disorders. TCRdb reanalysed the 5' RACE reads using MiXCR and keeps one entry per CDR3 protein. This table has about 35,000 distinct CDR3 sequences, about 7% appearing once. Unsorted libraries were generated from 2 million PBMCs. These cells had been stored in RNAlater at -80 C. The germline V gene encodes CDR1 WSHSY and CDR2 SAAADI. Trimming removed 7 bases at V and 9 bases at J, with 10 bases between. The CDR3 is made up of 11 amino acids. Study-wide results and limits: Levels of TCR clonal expansion peaked in HTLV-1-associated myelopathy and reached their lowest in multiple sclerosis, under those of healthy controls.

This clonotype was counted many times. Its antigen is undetermined. This TCR derives from a woman aged 40 to 55 in good health. The sequenced sample consisted of PBMCs. The rearrangement uses TRBV10-2 and TRBJ2-1, with unresolved D. CDR3 sequence reads: CASKDATEQFF. CDR3 nucleotide sequence: TGCGCCAGCAAAGACGCGACTGAGCAGTTCTTC.